This record looks at one T cell receptor (beta chain) sequence and its context. The record originates from a study of blood T cell repertoires in COVID-19. In the study overall: Collection of acute and convalescent COVID-19 samples took place in the United States, Italy and Spain.

The data were produced by immunoSEQ multiplex PCR, yet TCRdb's version contains in-frame clones alone and is incomplete. The data show about 180,000 clones, nearly 80% seen once. The V gene's germline CDR1 is MNHEY and CDR2 SMNVEV (reference sequence). Trimming took off 4 bases at V and 0 bases at J, with 11 bases between the two ends. The CDR3 consists of 15 residues. This clonotype was obtained from a man aged 55 to 70 who had been exposed to COVID-19. The V and J genes are TRBV27 and TRBJ2-3; D may be TRBD1 (5 bases). Sequenced sample: PBMCs or T cells enriched from blood (not recorded which). DNA for the CDR3: TGTGCCAGCAGTTACACAGGTTTTAGCACAGATACGCAGTATTTT. Its translation is CASSYTGFSTDTQYF.